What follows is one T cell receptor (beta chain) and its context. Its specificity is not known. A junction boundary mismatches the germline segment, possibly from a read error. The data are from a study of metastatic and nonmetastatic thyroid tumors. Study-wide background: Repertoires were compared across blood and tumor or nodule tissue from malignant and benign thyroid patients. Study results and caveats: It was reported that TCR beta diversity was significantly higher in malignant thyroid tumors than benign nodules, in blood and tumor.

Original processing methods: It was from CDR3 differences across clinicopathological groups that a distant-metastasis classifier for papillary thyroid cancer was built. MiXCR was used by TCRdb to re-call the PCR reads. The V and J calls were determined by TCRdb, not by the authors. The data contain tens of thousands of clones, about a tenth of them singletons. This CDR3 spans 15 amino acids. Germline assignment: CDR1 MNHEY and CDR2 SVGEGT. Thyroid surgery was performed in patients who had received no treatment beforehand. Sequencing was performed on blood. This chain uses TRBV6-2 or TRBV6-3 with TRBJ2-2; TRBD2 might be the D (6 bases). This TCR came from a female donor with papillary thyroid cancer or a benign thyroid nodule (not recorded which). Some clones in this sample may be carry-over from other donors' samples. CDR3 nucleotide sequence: TGTGCCAGCAGAACCAGGGAGGAGCACACCTGGGAGCTGCTTTTT. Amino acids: CASRTREEHTWELLF.